The 16 T cell receptor beta chains below come from one sample, sequenced in a study of T cell responses to AZD1222 COVID-19 vaccine. Profiling relied on immunoSEQ multiplex PCR, and the TCRdb table lists in-frame clones only, not all of them. The sample has approximately 100,000 clones, approximately 90% seen once. The sample here was peripheral blood, taken 28 days after the second AZD1222 dose. These receptors originate from an adult who received the AZD1222 COVID-19 vaccine.

The rearrangement joins TRBV5-1 to TRBJ1-2; 11 nucleotides line up with TRBD1. Germline V CDR1 and CDR2: SGHRS, YFSETQ. The CDR3 runs 16 residues. V trimming: 3 bases; J trimming: 4 bases; junction bases outside the gene matches: 8. CDR3 loop: CASSSAGTGGIYGYTF. The CDR3 DNA sequence: TGCGCCAGCAGCTCAGCCGGGACAGGGGGGATCTATGGCTACACCTTC.

This chain joins TRBV6-6 and TRBJ2-7; 7 bases are a match to TRBD1. Looked up from germline, CDR1 is MNHNY and CDR2 is SVGAGI (reference sequence). The CDR3 length is 14 residues. V lost 4 bases, J lost 2 bases, and 5 bases stayed unmatched. CDR3 loop: CASSFETGPYEQYF. The CDR3 DNA reads TGTGCCAGCAGTTTCGAGACAGGGCCCTACGAGCAGTACTTC.

The CDR3 DNA sequence: TGTGCCAGCAGTGACTTACAGGGGGGGAGCAATCAGCCCCAGCATTTT. Its protein is CASSDLQGGSNQPQHF. This rearrangement joins TRBV6-1 to TRBJ1-5, with 8 bases lining up with TRBD1. Germline values: CDR1 MNHNS, CDR2 SASEGT. Germline trimming cut 3 bases from V and 1 base from J; bases unmatched to any gene: 5. CDR3 length: 16 amino acids.

This chain links TRBV6-5 with TRBJ1-5; a weak D match, TRBD1 (6 bases). The germline V and J ends were trimmed by 1 base and 4 bases, with 8 bases remaining between them. The CDR3 loop spans 14 amino acids. Germline loops: CDR1 MNHEY, CDR2 SVGAGI. Here the CDR3 DNA reads TGTGCCAGCAGTTACTTGGACAGAAATCAGCCCCAGCATTTT. It codes for CASSYLDRNQPQHF.

This clone appeared once. The gene calls are TRBV7-8 and TRBJ1-2; no definite D call. The CDR3 has 13 residues. Germline V lookup: CDR1 SGHVS, CDR2 FQNEAQ. V lost 3 bases and J 3 bases, leaving 8 bases between the germline ends. Here the CDR3 reads CASSLRQHYGYTF. The CDR3 DNA follows: TGTGCCAGCAGCTTGCGGCAGCACTATGGCTACACCTTC.

This chain uses TRBV28 with TRBJ1-5; maybe TRBD1 (5 bases). CDR1 MDHEN and CDR2 SYDVKM come from the germline V gene. Trimming pared 2 bases from V and 7 bases from J, leaving 15 bases between. This CDR3 has 15 amino acids. The CDR3, as DNA: TGTGCCAGCAGTTTAGGAGGACATTACCAGCAGCCCCAGCATTTT. It codes for CASSLGGHYQQPQHF.

V gene TRBV19 combines with J gene TRBJ1-5; perhaps TRBD1 as D (5 bases). V shed 4 bases and J shed 1 base, with 14 bases lying between them. CDR1 and CDR2 from the germline V gene are LNHDA and SQIVND (reference sequence). The length of the CDR3 is 16 residues. The CDR3 bases are TGTGCCAGTAGTAAGCGGGACCCGGTAAGCAATCAGCCCCAGCATTTT. This codes for CASSKRDPVSNQPQHF.

The chain recombines TRBV5-1 with TRBJ2-3; the D gene is possibly TRBD2 (5 bases). The V gene's germline CDR1 is SGHRS and CDR2 YFSETQ. There are 15 residues in the CDR3. Trimming removed 0 bases at V and 3 bases at J, with 11 bases between. The CDR3 region is CASSLEGLTTDTQYF. CDR3 bases: TGCGCCAGCAGCTTGGAAGGACTGACTACAGATACGCAGTATTTT.

The V gene is TRBV2, the J gene TRBJ2-7; a weak D match, TRBD2 (5 bases). Germline V gives CDR1 SNHLY, CDR2 FYNNEI. CDR3 size: 14 residues. V was clipped by 4 bases and J by 0 bases, with 10 bases between them. The CDR3 is CASSGVASSYEQYF. Written as DNA, the CDR3 is TGTGCCAGCAGTGGAGTAGCGAGCTCCTACGAGCAGTACTTC.

The genes are TRBV11-3 and TRBJ2-7; 7 nucleotides agree with TRBD1. CDR1 and CDR2 from the germline V gene are SGHNT and YENEEA. The junction had 8 bases not matched to a gene; V was cut back by 5 bases and J by 7 bases. The CDR3 totals 13 residues. CDR3: CASSRDSAGEQYF. DNA of the CDR3: TGTGCCAGCAGCCGGGACAGCGCGGGTGAGCAGTACTTC.

The V gene is TRBV6-5, the J gene TRBJ1-2, with D tentatively TRBD1 (5 bases). Looked up from germline, CDR1 is MNHEY and CDR2 is SVGAGI. This CDR3 spans 11 amino acids. V gave up 5 bases and J gave up 7 bases, with 8 bases separating them. The chain's CDR3 is CASSQGTGYTF. CDR3 in DNA: TGTGCCAGCAGTCAGGGAACTGGCTACACCTTC.

The rearrangement uses TRBV7-9 and TRBJ1-2, with a tentative D call TRBD1 (5 bases). Per germline, CDR1 SEHNR and CDR2 FQNEAQ (reference sequence). Trimming took 4 bases from V and 0 from J, leaving 9 bases between them. This CDR3 has 14 residues. CDR3 residues: CASSSPGPNYGYTF. As DNA, the CDR3 is TGTGCCAGCAGCTCCCCAGGGCCTAACTATGGCTACACCTTC. Drawing the rest from reference TRBV7-9 and TRBJ1-2, the complete variable domain is DTGVSQNPRHKITKRGQNVTFRCDPISEHNRLYWYRQTLGQGPEFLTYFQNEAQLEKSRLLSDRFSAERPKGSFSTLEIQRTEQGDSAMYLCASSSPGPNYGYTFGSGTRLTVV.

This clone has only a few counts. The chain has TRBV19 and TRBJ1-1; 11 bases align to TRBD1. After removal of 2 bases from V and 11 bases from J, the junction contained 10 bases not matched to a gene. Germline values: CDR1 LNHDA, CDR2 SQIVND (reference sequence). This CDR3 comprises 15 residues. The CDR3 sequence is CASSITGQGATGAFF. The CDR3 bases are TGTGCCAGTAGTATAACCGGACAGGGGGCAACGGGGGCTTTCTTT.

V and J are TRBV25-1 and TRBJ1-5; D is unresolved. CDR1 is MGHDK, CDR2 SYGVNS, per germline. V was pared by 3 bases and J by 4 bases, with 10 bases between. This CDR3 comprises 14 residues. The DNA of the CDR3 is TGTGCCAGCAGTGAGGGGTCGGGAAATCAGCCCCAGCATTTT. Its protein product is CASSEGSGNQPQHF.

The chain recombines TRBV18 with TRBJ1-1; D is unclear. With 0 bases removed from V and 6 bases from J, the gap between germline ends came to 17 bases. Germline CDR1 is KGHSH and CDR2 is LQKENI. CDR3 size: 16 residues. The CDR3 DNA follows: TGTGCCAGCTCACCACCCTCCACGGGCCTGGACCCTGAAGCTTTCTTT. It is translated as CASSPPSTGLDPEAFF.

This chain uses TRBV2 with TRBJ1-1; 8 nucleotides match TRBD1. Germline V gene lookup returns CDR1 SNHLY and CDR2 FYNNEI. V lost 6 bases and J lost 12; bases outside the gene matches: 9. The CDR3 spans 12 residues. For the CDR3, the DNA is TGTGCCAGCAGACTTTCGACAGGGGAAACTTTCTTT. Amino acid sequence: CASRLSTGETFF.